Listed below are T cell receptor beta chains from one sample, sequenced in a study of early T cells in non-severe SARS-CoV-2 infection. TCRdb reprocessed the 5' RACE reads with MiXCR, giving one entry per CDR3 protein. Here the sample spans tens of thousands of distinct CDR3 sequences, around 12% being singletons. The sample was whole blood. The receptors stem from an adult who was a healthcare worker with PCR-confirmed SARS-CoV-2 infection or an uninfected control (not recorded which). The CDR3 runs from the conserved cysteine through the conserved F or W. D genes are given only for firm matches. Size tells how often a clone was seen (once, few, many) or the class of an expanded clone, and some rows leave it out.

size: NA; D: TRBD2; J: TRBJ2-5; V: TRBV13; CDR3: CASSPGLEQETQYF; DNA: TGTGCCAGCAGCCCGGGACTAGAACAAGAGACCCAGTACTTC
size: many; D: NA; J: TRBJ1-4; V: TRBV7-9; CDR3: CASSLAMKGNLFF; DNA: TGTGCCAGCAGCTTAGCGATGAAGGGAAACCTGTTTTTT
size: many; D: TRBD2; J: TRBJ2-3; V: TRBV7-9; CDR3: CASSLGASGLFTDTQYF; DNA: TGTGCCAGCAGCTTAGGGGCTAGCGGGCTTTTCACAGATACGCAGTATTTT
size: many; D: NA; J: TRBJ2-4; V: TRBV2; CDR3: CASSEGGLAWNIQYF; DNA: TGTGCCAGCAGTGAAGGAGGGCTAGCGTGGAACATTCAGTACTTC
size: many; D: TRBD2; J: TRBJ2-1; V: TRBV11-2; CDR3: CASSRGLAGVEFF; DNA: TGTGCCAGCAGCCGGGGACTAGCGGGAGTGGAGTTCTTC
size: few; D: TRBD1; J: TRBJ1-1; V: TRBV11-2; CDR3: CASSLPGQGVGTEAFF; DNA: TGTGCCAGCAGCCTTCCGGGACAGGGGGTCGGCACTGAAGCTTTCTTT
size: few; D: NA; J: TRBJ2-3; V: TRBV28; CDR3: CASTRAPDTQYF; DNA: TGTGCCAGCACCCGGGCCCCAGATACGCAGTATTTT
size: many; D: NA; J: TRBJ2-7; V: TRBV3-1; CDR3: CASSPGSSYEQYF; DNA: TGTGCCAGCAGCCCAGGGAGCTCCTACGAGCAGTACTTC
size: few; D: NA; J: TRBJ2-7; V: TRBV7-9; CDR3: CASSPEGNYEQYF; DNA: TGTGCCAGCAGCCCCGAGGGAAACTACGAGCAGTACTTC
size: NA; D: NA; J: TRBJ2-3; V: TRBV5-1; CDR3: CASSEGRSYSGDTQYF; DNA: TGCGCCAGCAGTGAAGGGCGGAGCTATTCAGGTGATACGCAGTATTTT
size: few; D: NA; J: TRBJ2-1; V: TRBV10-3; CDR3: CAISSRDGSSDNEQFF; DNA: TGTGCCATCAGCTCTCGAGACGGGAGTTCTGACAATGAGCAGTTCTTC
size: many; D: NA; J: TRBJ1-1; V: TRBV18; CDR3: CASSQPVNTEAFF; DNA: TGTGCCAGCTCACAACCAGTGAACACTGAAGCTTTCTTT
size: NA; D: TRBD1; J: TRBJ2-5; V: TRBV12-3/TRBV12-4; CDR3: CASSGQVEETQYF; DNA: TGTGCCAGCAGTGGACAGGTAGAAGAGACCCAGTACTTC
size: few; D: TRBD1; J: TRBJ1-5; V: TRBV7-8; CDR3: CASSPIPYETGNQPQHF; DNA: TGTGCCAGCAGCCCGATCCCATATGAGACAGGGAATCAGCCCCAGCATTTT
size: NA; D: NA; J: TRBJ2-7; V: TRBV28; CDR3: CASSPRHEQYF; DNA: TGTGCCAGCAGTCCGCGGCACGAGCAGTACTTC
size: NA; D: NA; J: TRBJ2-1; V: TRBV24-1; CDR3: CATSDRSSVYNEQFF; DNA: TGTGCCACCAGTGATCGGTCTAGCGTATACAATGAGCAGTTCTTC
size: NA; D: NA; J: TRBJ2-2; V: TRBV7-2; CDR3: CASSSNPDAGELFF; DNA: TGTGCCAGCAGCTCCAACCCAGACGCCGGGGAGCTGTTTTTT
size: many; D: NA; J: TRBJ1-5; V: TRBV28; CDR3: CASRATGRGDQPQHF; DNA: TGTGCCAGCAGGGCTACCGGAAGGGGCGACCAGCCCCAGCATTTT
size: few; D: NA; J: TRBJ2-3; V: TRBV28; CDR3: CASALSSTDTQYF; DNA: TGTGCCAGCGCCTTGTCTAGCACAGATACGCAGTATTTT
size: many; D: TRBD2; J: TRBJ2-7; V: TRBV7-2; CDR3: CASSLQSGLVFPAQYF; DNA: TGTGCCAGCAGCTTGCAGAGCGGACTAGTTTTCCCCGCCCAGTACTTC
size: NA; D: NA; J: TRBJ2-7; V: TRBV4-1; CDR3: CASSQAEISYEQYF; DNA: TGCGCCAGCAGCCAAGCAGAGATCTCCTACGAGCAGTACTTC
size: many; D: NA; J: TRBJ1-3; V: TRBV7-8; CDR3: CASSLDRVGGNTIYF; DNA: TGTGCCAGCAGCTTAGACAGGGTGGGTGGAAACACCATATATTTT
size: few; D: NA; J: TRBJ1-3; V: TRBV29-1; CDR3: CSVNTRSSGNTIYF; DNA: TGCAGCGTTAACACGCGGAGCTCTGGAAACACCATATATTTT
size: many; D: NA; J: TRBJ2-6; V: TRBV7-9; CDR3: CASSLETYRFSGANVLTF; DNA: TGTGCCAGCAGCTTAGAAACCTACAGGTTCTCTGGGGCCAACGTCCTGACTTTC
size: many; D: NA; J: TRBJ2-1; V: TRBV30; CDR3: CAWSVKVSYNEQFF; DNA: TGTGCCTGGAGTGTAAAAGTTTCCTACAATGAGCAGTTCTTC
size: many; D: NA; J: TRBJ1-5; V: TRBV5-1; CDR3: CASSLMGTDQPQHF; DNA: TGCGCCAGCAGCTTGATGGGGACCGATCAGCCCCAGCATTTT
size: few; D: NA; J: TRBJ1-2; V: TRBV5-1; CDR3: CASSLDREDYGYTF; DNA: TGCGCCAGCAGCTTGGACAGGGAGGATTATGGCTACACCTTC
size: few; D: TRBD1; J: TRBJ2-1; V: TRBV29-1; CDR3: CSIDRVSYNEQFF; DNA: TGCAGCATAGACAGGGTGTCCTACAATGAGCAGTTCTTC
size: NA; D: TRBD2; J: TRBJ2-2; V: TRBV6-2/TRBV6-3; CDR3: CASSWGGVAGELFF; DNA: TGTGCCAGCAGCTGGGGGGGAGTGGCCGGGGAGCTGTTTTTT